These 31 T cell receptor beta chains originate from one sample sequenced in a study of blood T cell repertoires in COVID-19. Generated by immunoSEQ multiplex PCR, the TCRdb table keeps only in-frame clones and is missing some. The data hold fewer than 450,000 clones, with 70% to 90% observed a single time. The sample comprised PBMCs or T cells enriched from blood (not recorded which). Receptors were obtained from a woman aged 40 to 49 with acute COVID-19.

The J gene is TRBJ2-1, the V gene TRBV4-1, with TRBD1 as a possible D gene (5 bases). The CDR3 is made up of 17 amino acids. Trimming pared 1 base from V and 0 bases from J, leaving 13 bases between. In germline, CDR1 is MGHRA, CDR2 YSYEKL. The CDR3 DNA sequence: TGCGCCAGCAGCCAAGCCGACAGAATATACTCCTACAATGAGCAGTTCTTC. Protein product: CASSQADRIYSYNEQFF.

The rearrangement links TRBV3-1 (or the pseudogene TRBV3-2) to TRBJ1-1, with 9 bases identical to TRBD1. V was clipped by 4 bases and J by 4 bases; unmatched bases: 10. CDR1 and CDR2 (germline): LGHDT, YNNKEL (reference sequence). The CDR3 loop spans 16 amino acids. CDR3 nucleotides: TGTGCCAGCAGCCCACGGGACAGGGCTGGGACCACTGAAGCTTTCTTT. Its protein is CASSPRDRAGTTEAFF.

This chain connects TRBV5-1 to TRBJ1-1; 8 nucleotides line up with TRBD1. J was trimmed by 1 base and V by 1 base; bases with no gene match: 3. The CDR3 loop spans 15 amino acids. Germline V CDR1 and CDR2: SGHRS, YFSETQ. The chain's CDR3 is CASSLRTGPNTEAFF. CDR3 DNA sequence: TGCGCCAGCAGCTTGAGGACAGGGCCGAACACTGAAGCTTTCTTT.

The chain links TRBV29-1 to TRBJ1-2, with 7 bases identical to TRBD1. The V and J ends lost 4 bases and 3 bases, in that order; junction bases with no gene match: 8. Per germline, CDR1 SQVTM and CDR2 ANQGSEA. This CDR3 is 14 amino acids long. The CDR3 sequence is CSVAPQGSDYGYTF. The CDR3 DNA is TGCAGCGTTGCGCCACAGGGGTCCGACTATGGCTACACCTTC.

This clone was recorded once. The gene calls are TRBV23-1 and TRBJ1-2; weak D call: TRBD1 (6 bases). TRBV23-1 is noted as an ORF with a role that remains uncertain. Trimming removed 6 bases from V and 7 bases from J, with 12 bases in between. The CDR3 is made up of 12 amino acids. CDR3 sequence: CASSRGVSGYTF. DNA of the CDR3: TGCGCCAGCAGCAGGGGAGTAAGTGGCTACACCTTC.

This clone occurred once. The genes are TRBV19 and TRBJ2-1; 11 bases map to TRBD2. V lost 3 bases, J lost 7 bases, and 14 bases stayed unmatched. The CDR3 has 18 amino acids. The germline V gene encodes CDR1 LNHDA and CDR2 SQIVND (reference sequence). The CDR3 region has the DNA TGTGCCAGTAGTATTCGTACTAGCGGGGGTTTTGAAAGGAATGAGCAGTTCTTC. The encoded protein is CASSIRTSGGFERNEQFF.

The chain links TRBV5-5 to TRBJ2-7; tentatively, D is TRBD1 (5 bases). Trimming took 4 bases from V and 0 from J, leaving 14 bases between them. CDR3 size: 15 residues. The germline gives CDR1 SGHKS, CDR2 YYEKEE (reference sequence). CDR3 sequence: CASSPDRDSSYEQYF. The CDR3 DNA follows: TGTGCCAGCAGCCCAGACAGAGACAGCTCCTACGAGCAGTACTTC.

The gene calls are TRBV10-1 and TRBJ2-7; D gene uncertain. With 4 bases removed from V and 0 bases from J, the gap between germline ends came to 4 bases. Per the germline V gene, CDR1 is WNHNN and CDR2 is SYGVQD (reference sequence). The CDR3 has 12 amino acids. The CDR3 DNA sequence: TGCGCCAGCAGTGCCTTCTCCTACGAGCAGTACTTC. Translation: CASSAFSYEQYF.

V and J are TRBV20-1 and TRBJ2-2; D remains ambiguous. V was pared by 4 bases and J by 6 bases, with 3 bases between. The CDR3 covers 10 residues. Germline assignment: CDR1 DFQATT and CDR2 SNEGSKA (reference sequence). The CDR3 DNA reads as TGCAGTGCTAACTCCGGGGAGCTGTTTTTT. Protein product: CSANSGELFF.

A few counts support this clone. This sequence joins TRBV29-1 and TRBJ1-1, with 7 bases lining up with TRBD1. The CDR3 covers 13 residues. Germline V gene sequence: CDR1 SQVTM, CDR2 ANQGSEA. J was trimmed by 4 bases and V by 7 bases; bases with no gene match: 9. The CDR3 region has the DNA TGCAGCGCCTATCCGCAGGGGGGCACTGAAGCTTTCTTT. It codes for CSAYPQGGTEAFF.

This chain links TRBV24-1 with TRBJ1-2, with 7 positions matching TRBD1. Trimming took 4 bases from V and 8 from J; bases not matched to a gene: 3. The CDR3 loop spans 12 amino acids. CDR1 and CDR2 (germline): KGHDR, SFDVKD. Here the CDR3 reads CATSDDREGYTF. The CDR3 DNA follows: TGTGCCACCAGTGACGACAGGGAGGGCTACACCTTC.

This clone has a single count. This chain uses TRBV7-8 with TRBJ1-2; 7 bases line up with TRBD1. Germline V gene data show CDR1 as SGHVS and CDR2 as FQNEAQ. This CDR3 has 15 amino acids. V lost 4 bases and J lost 3; bases outside the gene matches: 8. The CDR3 nucleotides read TGTGCCAGCAGCTACAACTCGGGACAGCACTATGGCTACACCTTC. Amino acid sequence: CASSYNSGQHYGYTF.

V and J are TRBV30 and TRBJ2-4, with no clear D. The CDR3 contains 14 residues. The germline gives CDR1 GTSNPN, CDR2 SVGIG (reference sequence). Deletions cut 4 bases from V and 0 bases from J, with 10 bases between. The chain's CDR3 is CAWIPSKAKNIQYF. CDR3 DNA: TGTGCCTGGATCCCTTCTAAAGCCAAAAACATTCAGTACTTC.

The CDR3 nucleotides are TGTGCCAGCAGCTTGGACAGGGGGACGACTAATGAAAAACTGTTTTTT. It yields the protein CASSLDRGTTNEKLFF. The rearrangement links TRBV5-5 to TRBJ1-4; 8 positions match TRBD1. J gave up 2 bases and V 0 bases, and 3 bases lay outside the gene matches. Germline CDR1 is SGHKS and CDR2 is YYEKEE (reference sequence). The CDR3 has 16 residues. The full variable domain, with the rest looked up from reference TRBV5-5 and TRBJ1-4, is DAGVTQSPTHLIKTRGQQVTLRCSPISGHKSVSWYQQVLGQGPQFIFQYYEKEERGRGNFPDRFSARQFPNYSSELNVNALLLGDSALYLCASSLDRGTTNEKLFFGSGTQLSVL.

The chain uses TRBV15 and TRBJ1-6; a possible D gene is TRBD1 (5 bases). This CDR3 is 15 amino acids long. Germline loops: CDR1 LNHNV, CDR2 YYDKDF (reference sequence). Trimming removed 0 bases at V and 10 bases at J, with 13 bases between. In DNA, the CDR3 is TGTGCCACCAGCAGAGATTATGCAGGGAGGTCACCCCTCCACTTT. This translates into CATSRDYAGRSPLHF.

V is TRBV18 and J is TRBJ1-2; maybe TRBD1 (6 bases). CDR1 KGHSH and CDR2 LQKENI come from the germline V gene. There are 14 residues in the CDR3. Trimming removed 3 bases from V and 3 bases from J, with 11 bases in between. The CDR3 sequence: CASSPEQGDYGYTF. The CDR3 DNA reads as TGTGCCAGCTCACCTGAACAGGGTGACTATGGCTACACCTTC.

This clone appeared a few times. V gene TRBV4-2 combines with J gene TRBJ1-5, with D uncertain. Trimming left V 1 base short and J 4 bases short, with 11 bases between. This CDR3 has 15 amino acids. Germline loops: CDR1 LGHNA, CDR2 YNFKEQ. The CDR3 is CASSQAGNRNQPQHF. In nucleotides, the CDR3 is TGTGCCAGCAGCCAAGCGGGGAATAGGAATCAGCCCCAGCATTTT.

The V and J genes are TRBV5-6 and TRBJ1-5, with a weak D call TRBD1 (6 bases). The CDR3 loop spans 16 amino acids. Germline assignment: CDR1 SGHDT and CDR2 YYEEEE. V lost 3 bases to trimming and J lost 1 base, with 14 bases between them. CDR3 in DNA: TGTGCCAGCAGCTCGACTCGGACAGACAGCAATCAGCCCCAGCATTTT. Translated, it gives CASSSTRTDSNQPQHF.

The genes are TRBV5-4 and TRBJ2-7; 12 bases fit TRBD1. The CDR3 is made up of 15 amino acids. V was clipped by 2 bases and J by 4 bases; unmatched bases: 4. CDR1 and CDR2 from the germline V gene are SGHNT and YYREEE (reference sequence). The CDR3 DNA sequence: TGTGCCAGCAGCTTCCCGGGACAGGGGGCATACGAGCAGTACTTC. As protein: CASSFPGQGAYEQYF.

The V and J genes are TRBV18 and TRBJ1-3; 10 bases fit TRBD1. Germline trimming cut 3 bases from V and 6 bases from J; bases unmatched to any gene: 5. CDR3 size: 15 residues. CDR1 and CDR2 from the germline V gene are KGHSH and LQKENI. CDR3 bases: TGTGCCAGCTCACCGATGGGACAGGGGACAAACACCATATATTTT. Protein product: CASSPMGQGTNTIYF. Complete variable domain (other parts from reference TRBV18 and TRBJ1-3): NAGVMQNPRHLVRRRGQEARLRCSPMKGHSHVYWYRQLPEEGLKFMVYLQKENIIDESGMPKERFSAEFPKEGPSILRIQQVVRGDSAAYFCASSPMGQGTNTIYFGEGSWLTVV.

This chain links TRBV15 with TRBJ1-3; 9 bases match TRBD1. The CDR3 is 16 residues long. The germline V gene has CDR1 LNHNV and CDR2 YYDKDF (reference sequence). Trimming removed 0 bases from V and 2 bases from J; junction bases left unmatched: 2. CDR3 residues: CATSRDGTGTGNTIYF. The CDR3 DNA reads as TGTGCCACCAGCAGAGACGGGACAGGGACTGGAAACACCATATATTTT.

The CDR3 sequence: CASSLGGGGQNNEQFF. Written as DNA, the CDR3 is TGTGCCAGCAGCTTGGGGGGTGGAGGCCAAAACAATGAGCAGTTCTTC. V and J are TRBV5-4 and TRBJ2-1, with D tentatively TRBD2 (5 bases). The germline gives CDR1 SGHNT, CDR2 YYREEE (reference sequence). Trimming left V 0 bases short and J 5 bases short, with 15 bases between. This CDR3 is 16 amino acids long. Drawing the rest from reference TRBV5-4 and TRBJ2-1, the complete variable domain is ETGVTQSPTHLIKTRGQQVTLRCSSQSGHNTVSWYQQALGQGPQFIFQYYREEENGRGNFPPRFSGLQFPNYSSELNVNALELDDSALYLCASSLGGGGQNNEQFFGPGTRLTVL.

This chain links TRBV7-9 with TRBJ2-1, with TRBD2 matching 12 bases. V shed 5 bases and J 3 bases; nucleotides not matched to a gene: 5. This CDR3 region has 16 residues. Germline-derived CDR1 and CDR2 are SEHNR and FQNEAQ (reference sequence). CDR3 nucleotides: TGTGCCAGCAGCCCACTAGCGGGGGGACACTACAATGAGCAGTTCTTC. Protein sequence: CASSPLAGGHYNEQFF.

V is TRBV3-1 (or the pseudogene TRBV3-2) and J is TRBJ2-2, with D possibly TRBD2 on 5 matching bases. This CDR3 has 14 amino acids. Germline assignment: CDR1 LGHDT and CDR2 YNNKEL (reference sequence). The germline V and J ends were trimmed by 3 bases and 5 bases, with 10 bases remaining between them. In DNA, the CDR3 is TGTGCCAGCAGCCAGGCGGGCAGAACCGGGGAGCTGTTTTTT. This codes for CASSQAGRTGELFF.

The chain joins TRBV5-4 to TRBJ1-4; possibly TRBD1 for D (6 bases). There are 14 residues in the CDR3. Trimming took off 3 bases at V and 5 bases at J, with 11 bases between the two ends. Looked up from germline, CDR1 is SGHNT and CDR2 is YYREEE (reference sequence). DNA for the CDR3: TGTGCCAGCAGCTCAAGGGGGGGCAATGAAAAACTGTTTTTT. Protein: CASSSRGGNEKLFF.

The chain links TRBV4-1 to TRBJ2-1; 12 nucleotides agree with TRBD2. The V gene end was trimmed by 1 base and the J gene end by 1 base; junction bases not matched to a gene: 5. CDR1 and CDR2 (germline): MGHRA, YSYEKL. This CDR3 region has 18 residues. CDR3 sequence reads: CASSQVASGGASYNEQFF. In DNA form, the CDR3 reads TGCGCCAGCAGCCAAGTGGCTAGCGGGGGGGCATCCTACAATGAGCAGTTCTTC.

This clone was counted once. The chain is built from TRBV5-1 and TRBJ2-7; 11 nucleotides agree with TRBD2. Germline-derived CDR1 and CDR2 are SGHRS and YFSETQ. V lost 7 bases, J lost 5 bases, and 8 bases stayed unmatched. The CDR3 extends over 14 amino acids. The CDR3 region is CASSLAGGRDEQYF. As DNA, the CDR3 is TGCGCCAGCTCCCTAGCGGGGGGTCGCGACGAGCAGTACTTC. The full variable domain, completed using reference TRBV5-1 and TRBJ2-7, is KAGVTQTPRYLIKTRGQQVTLSCSPISGHRSVSWYQQTPGQGLQFLFEYFSETQRNKGNFPGRFSGRQFSNSRSEMNVSTLELGDSALYLCASSLAGGRDEQYFGPGTRLTVT.

CDR3 loop: CASSQVSGGLTMRSGANVLTF. The CDR3 region has the DNA TGTGCCAGCAGCCAAGTTAGCGGGGGGCTAACTATGCGCTCTGGGGCCAACGTCCTGACTTTC. The chain combines TRBV4-2 with TRBJ2-6, with 10 bases that match TRBD2. The germline gives CDR1 LGHNA, CDR2 YNFKEQ. The CDR3 consists of 21 residues. V shed 1 base, J shed 0 bases, and the junction held 12 bases outside the gene matches.

V usage is TRBV9 and J usage is TRBJ1-1; a weak D match, TRBD1 (5 bases). The CDR3 spans 14 residues. CDR1 is SGDLS and CDR2 is YYNGEE in the germline V gene. The V end lost 4 bases, the J end lost 1 base, and 11 bases lay between the germline ends. CDR3 region: CASSLEGSNTEAFF. CDR3 nucleotides: TGTGCCAGCAGCTTAGAGGGGTCGAACACTGAAGCTTTCTTT.

This chain uses TRBV6-6 with TRBJ2-7; a possible D gene is TRBD1 (6 bases). The V and J ends lost 5 bases and 6 bases respectively, with 14 bases between them. The CDR3 sequence is 13 residues long. The germline gives CDR1 MNHNY, CDR2 SVGAGI (reference sequence). The CDR3 is CASSKGTGTEQYF. CDR3 bases: TGTGCCAGCAGTAAAGGCACAGGGACCGAGCAGTACTTC.

The chain couples TRBV15 to TRBJ1-6; D gene ambiguous. V was cut by 0 bases and J by 0 bases, with 9 bases left in between. The CDR3 has 17 residues. The germline CDR1 and CDR2 sequences are LNHNV and YYDKDF (reference sequence). CDR3 sequence: CATSRDLTRSYNSPLHF. The DNA for the CDR3 is TGTGCCACCAGCAGAGATCTAACCCGCTCCTATAATTCACCCCTCCACTTT. Combining the CDR3 with reference TRBV15 and TRBJ1-6 gives the whole variable domain DAMVIQNPRYQVTQFGKPVTLSCSQTLNHNVMYWYQQKSSQAPKLLFHYYDKDFNNEADTPDNFQSRRPNTSFCFLDIRSPGLGDTAMYLCATSRDLTRSYNSPLHFGNGTRLTVT.